The sequence of this T cell receptor (beta chain) was determined in a study of OX40 agonist ivuxolimab in advanced cancers. Study background: The drug used for patients, ivuxolimab, was an agonistic anti-OX40 (CD134) antibody. Melanoma, hepatocellular carcinoma, head and neck or renal cell cancer occurred in dose-escalation patients. A mean age of approximately 64 years, range 23 to 79, was recorded, and roughly 80% were male.

This CDR3 comprises 17 residues. The germline V gene has CDR1 MDHEN and CDR2 SYDVKM. The V segment lost 6 bases and the J segment 0 bases; nucleotides outside the gene matches: 8. Only in-frame clones appear in the TCRdb table, and some are missing; sequencing was by immunoSEQ multiplex PCR. The data show about 48,000 clones, roughly 90% seen once. The source is an adult with an advanced solid tumor such as melanoma, head and neck, liver or kidney cancer. This chain links TRBV28 with TRBJ2-2; the match to TRBD1 covers 9 bases. The source material was CD4+ or CD8+ T cells sorted from blood, sampled in a trial of the OX40 agonist ivuxolimab. CDR3 sequence: CASSLGRTGANTGELFF. CDR3 bases: TGTGCCAGCAGCCTGGGAAGGACAGGGGCGAACACCGGGGAGCTGTTTTTT.